This T cell receptor beta chain was observed in a study of blood T cells in healthy people across ages. Study-wide context: The template switching approach captured approximately one barcoded beta molecule for every two T cells. Regarding the study as a whole: Higher diversity and more naive CD4+ cells were features of long-lived donors, compared to aged donors. Those diversity estimates obtained from one million T cells were thought to be underestimates.

Germline loops: CDR1 SGHRS, CDR2 YFSETQ. J lost 9 bases, V lost 1 base, and 12 bases had no gene match. The CDR3 totals 16 residues. Primers used in a second PCR of about 7 to 11 cycles were a sample-barcoded 5' primer and a J-beta primer mix. Sequencing recovered at least 2.5 million CDR3-containing paired-end reads from each sample. TCRdb re-derived calls from the 5' RACE reads in MiXCR, one entry per CDR3 protein. The table includes around 1,700,000 distinct CDR3 sequences, over 25% detected once. This clonotype has just a few counts. Antigen: not known. This chain uses TRBV5-1 with TRBJ2-1; 8 nucleotides match TRBD2. Sequences were obtained from blood. The sequence was collected from a woman aged 25 to 39 in good health. The CDR3 spells CASSLRPSRGGGEQFF. In DNA form, the CDR3 reads TGCGCCAGCAGCTTGCGACCCAGCCGGGGGGGAGGTGAGCAGTTCTTC.